Shown below are 29 T cell receptor beta chains from a single sample sequenced in a study of blood T cell repertoires in COVID-19. Sequencing used immunoSEQ multiplex PCR; TCRdb keeps in-frame clones, though not all of them. The sample has 300,000 to 350,000 clones; approximately 90% are singletons. The sample was peripheral blood. These receptors came from a woman younger than 45 with COVID-19, enrolled during active disease.

V and J are TRBV27 and TRBJ1-2; the D gene is possibly TRBD1 (6 bases). V was shortened by 5 bases and J by 1 base, with 20 bases between the two germline ends. The germline V gene encodes CDR1 MNHEY and CDR2 SMNVEV (reference sequence). The CDR3 length is 17 residues. CDR3 residues: CASSPSDGTPSNYGYTF. CDR3 DNA sequence: TGTGCCAGCAGTCCCTCGGACGGGACACCCAGTAACTATGGCTACACCTTC.

On this clone itself: Other nucleotide sequences from this sample produce the same CDR3. The chain carries TRBV12-3 or TRBV12-4 and TRBJ2-1; TRBD2 might be the D (5 bases). The V end was cut by 5 bases, the J end by 7 bases, with 6 bases between. This CDR3 has 11 residues. CDR3 loop: CASSRGNEQFF. CDR3 nucleotides: TGTGCCAGCAGTCGAGGGAATGAGCAGTTCTTC.

This chain uses TRBV7-2 with TRBJ2-3; 7 positions match TRBD2. The CDR3 totals 15 residues. The ends lost 3 bases at V and 0 bases at J; junction bases unmatched: 3. The germline CDR1 and CDR2 sequences are SGHTA and FQGNSA. CDR3 loop: CASSLRAGSTDTQYF. The CDR3, as DNA: TGTGCCAGCAGCTTGCGAGCGGGGAGCACAGATACGCAGTATTTT.

The V call is TRBV6-2 or TRBV6-3, the J call TRBJ2-1, with 10 bases that match TRBD2. Germline V CDR1 and CDR2: MNHEY, SVGEGT. The CDR3 totals 18 residues. With V trimmed by 5 bases and J by 2 bases, 12 bases remained unmatched. For the CDR3, the DNA is TGTGCCAGCAGTCAACTAGCGGGGACGATAAAAGCCTACAATGAGCAGTTCTTC. Protein sequence: CASSQLAGTIKAYNEQFF.

In its sample, this clone was seen once. V gene TRBV18 combines with J gene TRBJ2-7; a weak D match, TRBD2 (6 bases). V lost 4 bases, J lost 1 base, and 11 bases lay in between. The CDR3 has 14 residues. Germline V gene data show CDR1 as KGHSH and CDR2 as LQKENI. CDR3 in DNA: TGTGCCAGCTCACGAGAGGAGGGATCCTACGAGCAGTACGTC. Protein: CASSREEGSYEQYV.

The J gene is TRBJ2-7, the V gene TRBV19; the match to TRBD2 covers 8 bases. Germline V CDR1 and CDR2: LNHDA, SQIVND (reference sequence). V dropped 3 bases and J dropped 4; count of bases not matched to a gene: 8. The CDR3 length is 15 residues. The DNA of the CDR3 is TGTGCCAGTAGTATCGGGGGGGGACTAGTGTACGAGCAGTACTTC. Translating it yields CASSIGGGLVYEQYF.

DNA of the CDR3: TGTGCCAGCAGGAGGGCGGACTCGTGTACCTTC. Protein: CASRRADSCTF. The chain has TRBV6-5 and TRBJ1-2; D remains unclear. V was clipped by 6 bases and J by 14 bases, with 16 bases between them. The CDR3 spans 11 residues. Per germline, CDR1 MNHEY and CDR2 SVGAGI.

The chain combines TRBV5-1 with TRBJ2-1, with 7 bases matching TRBD1. Losses at the gene ends were 4 bases for V and 2 bases for J; bases not matched to a gene: 9. Germline values: CDR1 SGHRS, CDR2 YFSETQ. The CDR3 is 16 amino acids. The CDR3 is CASSIPQGDAYNEQFF. The CDR3 bases are TGCGCCAGCAGCATCCCCCAGGGGGACGCCTACAATGAGCAGTTCTTC.

The gene calls are TRBV28 and TRBJ1-4, with no clear D. The CDR3 extends over 14 amino acids. Trimming stripped 6 bases from V and 0 bases from J, with 8 bases between. Germline assignment: CDR1 MDHEN and CDR2 SYDVKM. The chain's CDR3 is CASSVFATNEKLFF. CDR3 DNA: TGTGCCAGCAGCGTTTTTGCAACTAATGAAAAACTGTTTTTT.

The V call is TRBV10-3, the J call TRBJ1-3; tentatively, D is TRBD1 (5 bases). Trimming cost V 0 bases and J 8 bases, with 8 bases left between them. Germline assignment: CDR1 ENHRY and CDR2 SYGVKD. This CDR3 is built from 13 residues. The CDR3 coding sequence is TGTGCCATCAGTGAGTCGTTAGGGGACACCATATATTTT. As protein: CAISESLGDTIYF.

The CDR3 loop is CASSQRDRGFDTQYF. The DNA of the CDR3 is TGTGCCAGCAGCCAAAGGGACAGGGGCTTCGATACGCAGTATTTT. The chain joins TRBV4-2 to TRBJ2-3; TRBD1 agrees at 10 bases. The V gene's germline CDR1 is LGHNA and CDR2 YNFKEQ. Losses at the gene ends were 2 bases for V and 6 bases for J; bases not matched to a gene: 5. The CDR3 contains 15 residues.

This clone was found once. Other DNA sequences in this sample translate to the same CDR3. This chain connects TRBV19 to TRBJ1-1; the D gene is possibly TRBD1 (5 bases). Between the trimmed V and J ends, which lost 3 bases and 5 bases, there was a span of 10 bases. The CDR3 is made up of 13 amino acids. Germline CDR1 and CDR2: LNHDA and SQIVND (reference sequence). In nucleotides, the CDR3 is TGTGCCAGTAGTATTGGTAGGGGAACTGAAGCTTTCTTT. Encoded protein: CASSIGRGTEAFF.

The chain employs TRBV6-6 and TRBJ1-2; 10 bases agree with TRBD1. Germline values: CDR1 MNHNY, CDR2 SVGAGI (reference sequence). This CDR3 comprises 14 residues. V lost 5 bases and J lost 8; bases outside the gene matches: 8. The CDR3 loop reads CASSRGQGSLGYTF. Written as DNA, the CDR3 is TGTGCCAGCAGTAGGGGACAGGGGTCGTTGGGCTACACCTTC.

J is TRBJ2-1 and V is TRBV10-3; 14 nucleotides line up with TRBD2. Germline lookup yields CDR1 ENHRY and CDR2 SYGVKD. The V segment lost 6 bases and the J segment 4 bases; nucleotides outside the gene matches: 2. The CDR3 length is 15 residues. The CDR3 region is CAIRRTSGGYNEQFF. CDR3 coding DNA: TGTGCCATCAGGCGGACTAGCGGGGGGTACAATGAGCAGTTCTTC.

The chain joins TRBV10-3 to TRBJ1-6, with 7 nucleotides matching TRBD1. The length of the CDR3 is 14 residues. With 6 bases clipped from V and 7 bases from J, the junction kept 6 bases outside the gene matches. The germline CDR1 and CDR2 sequences are ENHRY and SYGVKD. The CDR3 bases are TGTGCCATCAGAGACAGGGCCAGCAATTCACCCCTCCACTTT. It encodes CAIRDRASNSPLHF.

This sequence joins TRBV18 and TRBJ1-1; weak D call: TRBD1 (5 bases). There are 14 residues in the CDR3. V was shortened by 6 bases and J by 1 base, with 12 bases between the two germline ends. CDR1 and CDR2 (germline): KGHSH, LQKENI. The chain's CDR3 is CASSNGGQNTEAFF. The CDR3 DNA sequence: TGTGCCAGCTCTAACGGCGGACAGAACACTGAAGCTTTCTTT.

The chain recombines TRBV2 with TRBJ1-2, with 7 nucleotides matching TRBD1. Per germline, CDR1 SNHLY and CDR2 FYNNEI. The CDR3 covers 14 residues. V shed 6 bases, J shed 8 bases, and the junction held 12 bases outside the gene matches. The CDR3 protein is CASSPDRNRGGYTF. CDR3 DNA: TGTGCCAGCAGCCCCGACAGGAACAGGGGCGGCTACACCTTC.

The chain couples TRBV19 to TRBJ1-5; D is unresolved. Germline V gives CDR1 LNHDA, CDR2 SQIVND (reference sequence). The CDR3 length is 11 residues. V lost 5 bases to trimming and J lost 9 bases, with 8 bases between them. CDR3 sequence (DNA): TGTGCCAGTAGTGCGGGCTGGCCCCAGCATTTT. This codes for CASSAGWPQHF. The variable domain in full, with the rest retrieved from reference TRBV19 and TRBJ1-5, is DGGITQSPKYLFRKEGQNVTLSCEQNLNHDAMYWYRQDPGQGLRLIYYSQIVNDFQKGDIAEGYSVSREKKESFPLTVTSAQKNPTAFYLCASSAGWPQHFGDGTRLSIL.

The V and J genes are TRBV2 and TRBJ1-1; D uncertain. This CDR3 has 13 amino acids. Germline CDR1 and CDR2: SNHLY and FYNNEI. Trimming cost V 1 base and J 4 bases, with 7 bases left between them. For the CDR3, the DNA is TGTGCCAGCAGTGAAGATAACGGCACTGAAGCTTTCTTT. Protein: CASSEDNGTEAFF.

For this clone: Other nucleotide sequences from this sample produce the same CDR3. The rearrangement links TRBV5-6 to TRBJ1-5; D uncertain. The CDR3 totals 13 residues. Germline assignment: CDR1 SGHDT and CDR2 YYEEEE. Trimming shortened V by 0 bases and J by 7 bases, and 8 bases separated the two germline ends. As DNA, the CDR3 is TGTGCCAGCAGCTTGGGCAGAGGGCAGCCCCAGCATTTT. It translates to CASSLGRGQPQHF.

This chain uses TRBV19 with TRBJ1-3, with D perhaps TRBD1 (6 bases). The CDR3 spans 14 residues. Trimming took off 5 bases at V and 8 bases at J, with 16 bases between the two ends. Germline values: CDR1 LNHDA, CDR2 SQIVND (reference sequence). The CDR3 loop is CASSSGHPGDTIYF. DNA of the CDR3: TGTGCCAGTAGTTCGGGACACCCTGGGGACACCATATATTTT.

The CDR3 DNA is TGTGCCAGCTCACCAGGGGTTACAGGTAGCACAGATACGCAGTATTTT. Translated, it gives CASSPGVTGSTDTQYF. The chain employs TRBV18 and TRBJ2-3, with TRBD1 as a possible D gene (5 bases). CDR3 length equals 16 residues. V shed 2 bases and J shed 0 bases, with 12 bases lying between them. From germline, CDR1 is KGHSH and CDR2 LQKENI.

V is TRBV6-5 and J is TRBJ1-2, with D possibly matching TRBD1 (5 bases). Germline CDR1 reads MNHEY; CDR2 reads SVGAGI. CDR3 size: 10 residues. V was clipped by 11 bases and J by 6 bases, with 10 bases between them. As DNA, the CDR3 is TGTGCCGGGGGACTGGATGGCTACACCTTC. Protein sequence: CAGGLDGYTF.

This sequence joins TRBV5-5 and TRBJ1-5; 8 bases agree with TRBD1. This CDR3 comprises 17 residues. Germline V gene lookup returns CDR1 SGHKS and CDR2 YYEKEE (reference sequence). The V gene end was trimmed by 0 bases and the J gene end by 7 bases; junction bases not matched to a gene: 12. This CDR3 reads CASSLVVQGARGQPQHF. The CDR3, as DNA: TGTGCCAGCAGCTTGGTCGTCCAGGGGGCGCGGGGGCAGCCCCAGCATTTT.

V gene TRBV9 combines with J gene TRBJ1-6, with 10 positions matching TRBD1. Germline CDR1 and CDR2: SGDLS and YYNGEE. V shed 4 bases and J 9 bases; nucleotides not matched to a gene: 4. The CDR3 length is 14 residues. In DNA, the CDR3 is TGTGCCAGCAGCCCCGGGACAGGGGTTTCACCCCTCCACTTT. Residues: CASSPGTGVSPLHF.

V gene TRBV24-1 combines with J gene TRBJ2-1; D remains unclear. The CDR3 sequence is 13 residues long. Trimming took off 4 bases at V and 5 bases at J, with 8 bases between the two ends. CDR1 and CDR2 from the germline V gene are KGHDR and SFDVKD. CDR3 in DNA: TGTGCCACCAGTGAACGCCCGGACAATGAGCAGTTCTTC. Its translation is CATSERPDNEQFF.

This chain links TRBV7-2 with TRBJ2-3, with 7 nucleotides matching TRBD2. Per germline, CDR1 SGHTA and CDR2 FQGNSA. This CDR3 comprises 13 residues. V trimming: 0 bases; J trimming: 6 bases; junction bases outside the gene matches: 0. CDR3 amino acids: CASSLARGDTQYF. CDR3 coding DNA: TGTGCCAGCAGCTTAGCGCGGGGGGATACGCAGTATTTT.

This chain links TRBV2 with TRBJ2-7; D unclear. Trimming shortened V by 3 bases and J by 3 bases, and 6 bases separated the two germline ends. Per the germline V gene, CDR1 is SNHLY and CDR2 is FYNNEI. There are 12 residues in the CDR3. CDR3 amino acids: CASSDSFYEQYF. The CDR3 DNA follows: TGTGCCAGCAGTGATTCTTTCTACGAGCAGTACTTC. The whole variable domain, remainder taken from reference TRBV2 and TRBJ2-7, is EPEVTQTPSHQVTQMGQEVILRCVPISNHLYFYWYRQILGQKVEFLVSFYNNEISEKSEIFDDQFSVERPDGSNFTLKIRSTKLEDSAMYFCASSDSFYEQYFGPGTRLTVT.

The chain links TRBV6-5 to TRBJ1-1; 8 bases agree with TRBD1. Germline V lookup: CDR1 MNHEY, CDR2 SVGAGI. The ends lost 7 bases at V and 7 bases at J; junction bases unmatched: 5. This CDR3 has 12 residues. As DNA, the CDR3 is TGTGCCAGCACTCCGACAGGGGTTGAAGCTTTCTTT. This translates into CASTPTGVEAFF.